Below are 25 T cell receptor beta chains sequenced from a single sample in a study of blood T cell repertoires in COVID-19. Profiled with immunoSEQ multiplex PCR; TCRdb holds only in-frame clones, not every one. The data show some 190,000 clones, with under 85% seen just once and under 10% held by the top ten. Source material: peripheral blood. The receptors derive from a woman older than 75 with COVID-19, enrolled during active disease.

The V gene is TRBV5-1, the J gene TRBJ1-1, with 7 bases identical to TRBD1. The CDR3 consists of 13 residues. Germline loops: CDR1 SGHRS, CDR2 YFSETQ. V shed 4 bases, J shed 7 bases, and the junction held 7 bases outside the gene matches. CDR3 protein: CASSLTGQIEAFF. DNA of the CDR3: TGCGCCAGCAGCCTGACGGGACAGATTGAAGCTTTCTTT.

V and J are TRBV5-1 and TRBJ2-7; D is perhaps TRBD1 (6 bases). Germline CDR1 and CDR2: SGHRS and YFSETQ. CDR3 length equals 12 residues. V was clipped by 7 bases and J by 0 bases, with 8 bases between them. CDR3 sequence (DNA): TGCGCCAGCCGACAGGACTCCTACGAGCAGTACTTC. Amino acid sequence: CASRQDSYEQYF.

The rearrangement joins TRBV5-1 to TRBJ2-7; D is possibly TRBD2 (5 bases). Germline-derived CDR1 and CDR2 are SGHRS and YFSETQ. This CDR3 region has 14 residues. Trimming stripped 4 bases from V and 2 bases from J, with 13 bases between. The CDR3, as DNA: TGCGCCAGCAGCAGGGCAAGCGGTACCTACGAGCAGTACTTC. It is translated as CASSRASGTYEQYF.

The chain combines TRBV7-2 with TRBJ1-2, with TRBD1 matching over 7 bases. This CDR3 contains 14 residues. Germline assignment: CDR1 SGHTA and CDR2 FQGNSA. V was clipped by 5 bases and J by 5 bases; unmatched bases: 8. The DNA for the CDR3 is TGTGCCAGCAGCCAGGCAGGGGGATGGTATGGCTACACCTTC. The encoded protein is CASSQAGGWYGYTF. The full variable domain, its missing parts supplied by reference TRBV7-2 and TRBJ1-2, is GAGVSQSPSNKVTEKGKDVELRCDPISGHTALYWYRQSLGQGLEFLIYFQGNSAPDKSGLPSDRFSAERTGGSVSTLTIQRTQQEDSAVYLCASSQAGGWYGYTFGSGTRLTVV.

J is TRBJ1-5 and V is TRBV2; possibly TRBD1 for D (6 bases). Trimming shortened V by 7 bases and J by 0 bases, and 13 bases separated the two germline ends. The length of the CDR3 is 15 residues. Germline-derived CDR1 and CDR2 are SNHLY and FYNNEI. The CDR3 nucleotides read TGTGCCAGCAAGGGGGGGGCAAATAGCAATCAGCCCCAGCATTTT. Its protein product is CASKGGANSNQPQHF. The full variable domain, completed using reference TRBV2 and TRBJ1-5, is EPEVTQTPSHQVTQMGQEVILRCVPISNHLYFYWYRQILGQKVEFLVSFYNNEISEKSEIFDDQFSVERPDGSNFTLKIRSTKLEDSAMYFCASKGGANSNQPQHFGDGTRLSIL.

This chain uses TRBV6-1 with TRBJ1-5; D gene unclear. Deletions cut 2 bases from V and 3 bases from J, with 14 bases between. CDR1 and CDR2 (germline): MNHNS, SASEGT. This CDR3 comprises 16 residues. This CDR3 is CASSENAGIANQPQHF. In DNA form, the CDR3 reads TGTGCCAGCAGTGAAAATGCGGGGATCGCCAATCAGCCCCAGCATTTT.

CDR3: CATSRDKGSAGVYNEQFF. The DNA of the CDR3 is TGTGCCACCAGCAGAGATAAGGGTTCAGCGGGAGTCTACAATGAGCAGTTCTTC. The gene calls are TRBV15 and TRBJ2-1; 8 nucleotides agree with TRBD2. In germline, CDR1 is LNHNV, CDR2 YYDKDF (reference sequence). Unmatched junction bases numbered 10, after V lost 0 bases and J lost 3 bases. CDR3 length: 18 residues.

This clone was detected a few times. The DNA for the CDR3 is TGTGCCAGCAGCCAGACCGCCGAGGCACAGCCCCAGCATTTT. It specifies CASSQTAEAQPQHF. This sequence joins TRBV6-5 and TRBJ1-5; D not certain. The germline V gene has CDR1 MNHEY and CDR2 SVGAGI. Trimming pared 6 bases from V and 7 bases from J, leaving 16 bases between. CDR3 size: 14 residues.

The CDR3 here is CASWTGGRDTQYF. The CDR3 nucleotides are TGCGCCAGCTGGACAGGGGGAAGAGATACGCAGTATTTT. J is TRBJ2-3 and V is TRBV5-1, with TRBD1 identical over 10 bases. This CDR3 comprises 13 residues. Germline V gene lookup returns CDR1 SGHRS and CDR2 YFSETQ. With 7 bases clipped from V and 5 bases from J, the junction kept 4 bases outside the gene matches.

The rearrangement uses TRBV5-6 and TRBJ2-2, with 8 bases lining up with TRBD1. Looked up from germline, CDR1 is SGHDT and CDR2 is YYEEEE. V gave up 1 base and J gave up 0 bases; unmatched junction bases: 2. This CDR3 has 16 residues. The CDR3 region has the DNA TGTGCCAGCAGCTTGCTGGGACAGGCGAACACCGGGGAGCTGTTTTTT. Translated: CASSLLGQANTGELFF.

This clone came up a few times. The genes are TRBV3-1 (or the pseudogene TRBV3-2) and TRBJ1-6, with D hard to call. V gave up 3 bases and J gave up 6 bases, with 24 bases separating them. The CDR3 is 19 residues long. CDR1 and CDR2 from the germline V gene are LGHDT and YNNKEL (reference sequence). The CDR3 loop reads CASSQLASWTERFNSPLHF. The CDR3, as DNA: TGTGCCAGCAGCCAGTTAGCTTCGTGGACGGAGCGGTTTAATTCACCCCTCCACTTT.

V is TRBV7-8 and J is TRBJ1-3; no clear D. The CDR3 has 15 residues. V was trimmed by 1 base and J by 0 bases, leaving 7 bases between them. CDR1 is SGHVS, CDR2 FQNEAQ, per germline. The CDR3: CASSLVGSSGNTIYF. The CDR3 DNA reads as TGTGCCAGCAGCTTAGTCGGGTCCTCTGGAAACACCATATATTTT.

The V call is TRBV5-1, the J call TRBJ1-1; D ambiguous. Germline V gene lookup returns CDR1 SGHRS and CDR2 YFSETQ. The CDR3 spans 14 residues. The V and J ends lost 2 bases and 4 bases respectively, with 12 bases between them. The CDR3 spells CASSFSGTGTEAFF. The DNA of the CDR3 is TGCGCCAGCAGCTTTTCGGGTACGGGCACTGAAGCTTTCTTT.

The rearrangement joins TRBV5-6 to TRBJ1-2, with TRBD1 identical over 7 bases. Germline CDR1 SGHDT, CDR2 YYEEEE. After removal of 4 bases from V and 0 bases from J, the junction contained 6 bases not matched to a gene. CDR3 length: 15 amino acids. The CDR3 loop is CASSRGQHTNYGYTF. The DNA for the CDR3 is TGTGCCAGCAGCCGGGGACAGCATACTAACTATGGCTACACCTTC.

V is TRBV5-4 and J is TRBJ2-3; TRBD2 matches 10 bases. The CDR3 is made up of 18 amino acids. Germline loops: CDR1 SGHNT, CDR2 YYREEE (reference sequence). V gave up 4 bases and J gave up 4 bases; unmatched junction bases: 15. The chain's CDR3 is CASSTSRPASGSPDTQYF. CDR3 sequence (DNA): TGTGCCAGCAGCACCTCCCGTCCGGCTAGCGGGAGCCCAGATACGCAGTATTTT.

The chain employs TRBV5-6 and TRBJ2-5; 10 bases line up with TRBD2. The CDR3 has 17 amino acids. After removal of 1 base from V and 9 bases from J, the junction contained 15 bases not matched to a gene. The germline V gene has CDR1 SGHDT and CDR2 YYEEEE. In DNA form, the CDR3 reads TGTGCCAGCAGCTTGTGGACCCCAGCGGGAGGGCCTGGTCCCCAGTACTTC. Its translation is CASSLWTPAGGPGPQYF.

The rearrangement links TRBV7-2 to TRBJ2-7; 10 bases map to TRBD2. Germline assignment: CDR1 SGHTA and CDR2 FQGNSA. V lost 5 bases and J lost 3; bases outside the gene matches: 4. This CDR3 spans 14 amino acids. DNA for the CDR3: TGTGCCAGCAGCCCCCAGCGGGGGGGCTACGAGCAGTACTTC. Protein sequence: CASSPQRGGYEQYF.

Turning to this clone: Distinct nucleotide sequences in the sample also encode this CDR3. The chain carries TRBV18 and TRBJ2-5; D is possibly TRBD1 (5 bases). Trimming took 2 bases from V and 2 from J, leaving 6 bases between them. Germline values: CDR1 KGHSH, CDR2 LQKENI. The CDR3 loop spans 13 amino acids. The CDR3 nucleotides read TGTGCCAGCTCACCAGGACAACAAGAGACCCAGTACTTC. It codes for CASSPGQQETQYF.

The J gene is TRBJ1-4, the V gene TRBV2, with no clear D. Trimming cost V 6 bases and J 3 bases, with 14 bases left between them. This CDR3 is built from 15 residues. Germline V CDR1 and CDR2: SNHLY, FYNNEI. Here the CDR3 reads CASSLSSPANEKLFF. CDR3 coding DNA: TGTGCCAGCAGCCTCTCTTCGCCGGCTAATGAAAAACTGTTTTTT.

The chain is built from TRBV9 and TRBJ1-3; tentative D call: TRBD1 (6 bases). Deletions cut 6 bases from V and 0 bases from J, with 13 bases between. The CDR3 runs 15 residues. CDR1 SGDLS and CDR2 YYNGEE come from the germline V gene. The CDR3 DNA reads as TGTGCCAGCAATCGACAGGAGTCCTCTGGAAACACCATATATTTT. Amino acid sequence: CASNRQESSGNTIYF.

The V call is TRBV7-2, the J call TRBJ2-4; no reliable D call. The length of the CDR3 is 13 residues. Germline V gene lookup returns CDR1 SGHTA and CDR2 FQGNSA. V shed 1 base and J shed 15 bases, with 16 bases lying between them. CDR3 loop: CASSLVSDGWSYF. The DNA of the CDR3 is TGTGCCAGCAGCTTAGTGAGCGACGGGTGGTCGTACTTC. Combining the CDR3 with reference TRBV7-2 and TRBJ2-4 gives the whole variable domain GAGVSQSPSNKVTEKGKDVELRCDPISGHTALYWYRQSLGQGLEFLIYFQGNSAPDKSGLPSDRFSAERTGGSVSTLTIQRTQQEDSAVYLCASSLVSDGWSYFGAGTRLSVL.

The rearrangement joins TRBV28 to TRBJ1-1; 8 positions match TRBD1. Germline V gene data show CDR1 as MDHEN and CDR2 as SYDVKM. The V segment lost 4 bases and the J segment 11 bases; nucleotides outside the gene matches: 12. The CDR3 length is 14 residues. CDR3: CASSSRQGRPGAFF. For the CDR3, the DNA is TGTGCCAGCAGTTCCAGACAGGGGCGCCCTGGGGCTTTCTTT.

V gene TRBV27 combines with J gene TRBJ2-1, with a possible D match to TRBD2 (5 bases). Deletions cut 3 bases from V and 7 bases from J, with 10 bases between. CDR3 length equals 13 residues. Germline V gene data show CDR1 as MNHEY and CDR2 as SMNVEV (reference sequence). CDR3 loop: CASSFIGRNEQFF. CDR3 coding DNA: TGTGCCAGCAGTTTTATAGGGAGAAATGAGCAGTTCTTC.

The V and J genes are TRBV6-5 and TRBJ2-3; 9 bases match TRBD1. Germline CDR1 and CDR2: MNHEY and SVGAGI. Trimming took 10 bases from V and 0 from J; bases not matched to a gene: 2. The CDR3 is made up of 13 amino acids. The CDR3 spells CATDRGSTDTQYF. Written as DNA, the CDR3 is TGTGCCACCGACAGGGGGAGCACAGATACGCAGTATTTT.

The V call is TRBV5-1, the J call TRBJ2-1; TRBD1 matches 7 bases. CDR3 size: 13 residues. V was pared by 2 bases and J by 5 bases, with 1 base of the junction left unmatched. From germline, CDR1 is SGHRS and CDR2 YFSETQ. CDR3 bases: TGCGCCAGCAGCTTAGGGACAGACAATGAGCAGTTCTTC. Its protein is CASSLGTDNEQFF.